The clone carrying this TCR beta chain was found many times. The antigen remains undetermined. The data were obtained in a study of metastatic and nonmetastatic thyroid tumors. Turning to the study itself: For malignant and benign thyroid patients, tumor or nodule tissue and blood were the sources whose repertoires were compared. Whole-study results and caveats: The study reportedly found significantly higher TCR beta diversity in malignant thyroid tumors than benign nodules, in blood and tumor.

How the authors handled the data: Researchers built a distant-metastasis classifier for papillary thyroid cancer that drew on CDR3 differences across clinicopathological groups. TCRdb reprocessed the PCR reads using MiXCR. Here the V and J calls rest on TCRdb's processing, not on the authors' analysis. The data show about 40,000 clones, roughly a sixth seen once. V was pared by 5 bases and J by 2 bases, with 6 bases of the junction left unmatched. This CDR3 has 14 amino acids. Germline values: CDR1 MNHNS, CDR2 SASEGT. Thyroid surgery was preceded by no treatment in any patient. The gene calls are TRBV6-1 and TRBJ2-7; TRBD1 aligns across 7 bases. The clonotype was recovered from a female donor with papillary thyroid cancer or a benign thyroid nodule (not recorded which). Some clones in this sample may be carry-over from other donors' samples. The material sequenced was tumor tissue. The CDR3 DNA sequence: TGTGCCAGCAGTACCGGGACAGTGACCTACGAGCAGTACTTC. Its protein is CASSTGTVTYEQYF.